This TCR beta chain was recovered during a study of yellow fever vaccine responses in identical twins. Of note for this clonotype: The target antigen is unknown.

Notes on the study in general: Reports say the vaccine T cell response in twins looked partly convergent and partly personalized.

The CDR3 spans 15 residues. The V and J ends lost 3 bases and 4 bases respectively, with 12 bases between them. A single record per CDR3 protein comes from TCRdb applying MiXCR to the RT-PCR reads. The data contain some 1,300 distinct CDR3 sequences, 80% of them seen just once; the ten biggest clones take up approximately 23%. The V gene is TRBV12-3 or TRBV12-4, the J gene TRBJ2-2; D is perhaps TRBD1 (5 bases). This sample comprised T cells from blood (PBMCs), unsorted or a sorted subset (not recorded which), obtained before or after yellow fever vaccination (not recorded which). This sequence was found in a female donor who received the yellow fever vaccine. CDR3 amino acids: CASSFLGASTGELFF. The CDR3 DNA follows: TGTGCCAGCAGTTTTTTAGGGGCAAGCACCGGGGAGCTGTTTTTT.